This TCR beta chain was sequenced during a study of blood T cells in healthy people across ages. This clonotype turned up a few times. Next came a second PCR, run for about 7 to 12 cycles, which used a sample-barcoded 5' primer along with a J-beta primer mix. TCRdb passed the 5' RACE reads through MiXCR, listing each CDR3 protein once. The sample has about 1,800,000 distinct CDR3 sequences, 28% seen once; the top ten hold 7.7%. Trimming stripped 6 bases from V and 7 bases from J, with 10 bases between. The CDR3 is 12 residues long. Germline V gives CDR1 SEHNR, CDR2 FQNEAQ (reference sequence). V gene TRBV7-9 combines with J gene TRBJ2-1; D not resolved. The sequence derives from a woman aged 25-40 years in good health. Sequencing used blood. Written as DNA, the CDR3 is TGTGCCAGCAGACTCGACGGGAATGAGCAGTTCTTC. This codes for CASRLDGNEQFF.